What follows is one T cell receptor (beta chain) and its context. Its antigen remains unknown. The sample comes from a study of shared clonotypes between healthy human individuals. Study results and limitations: Clonotypes which were not shared had lower generation probabilities than clonotypes that all four donors shared. Estimated clonotype richness was generally higher in naive than memory subsets.

From germline, CDR1 is SGDLS and CDR2 YYNGEE. This CDR3 region has 14 residues. Deletions cut 3 bases from V and 3 bases from J, with 7 bases between. Positive CCR7 selection of CD45RO-negative cells yielded the naive CD8 cells, and terminally differentiated effector memory CD45RA+ cells were excluded. At a deep level, the assay was run. Clones were read by immunoSEQ multiplex PCR, and TCRdb kept only the in-frame ones, dropping some. The data contain roughly 810,000 clones, just over 95% of them singletons. This chain uses TRBV9 with TRBJ2-6, with D possibly matching TRBD2 (6 bases). The receptor was isolated from a man under 40 in good health. The sample consisted of naive CD8+ T cells sorted from blood. The CDR3 reads CASSGRVGANVLTF. The CDR3 DNA is TGTGCCAGCAGCGGGAGGGTTGGGGCCAACGTCCTGACTTTC.